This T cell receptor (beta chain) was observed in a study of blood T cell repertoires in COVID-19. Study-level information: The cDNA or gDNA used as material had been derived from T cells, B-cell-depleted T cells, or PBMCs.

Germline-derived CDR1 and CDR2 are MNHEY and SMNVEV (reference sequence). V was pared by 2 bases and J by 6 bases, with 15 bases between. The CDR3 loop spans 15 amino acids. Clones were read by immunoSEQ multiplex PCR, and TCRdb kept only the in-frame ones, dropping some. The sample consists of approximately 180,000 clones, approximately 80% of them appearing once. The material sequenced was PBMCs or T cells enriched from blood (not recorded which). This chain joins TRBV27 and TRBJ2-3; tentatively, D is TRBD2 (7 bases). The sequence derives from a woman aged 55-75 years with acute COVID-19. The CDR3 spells CASSLEGGRWDTQYF. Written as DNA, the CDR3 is TGTGCCAGCAGTTTAGAGGGGGGGAGGTGGGATACGCAGTATTTT.